This TCR beta chain was identified during a study of monozygotic twins with inflammatory bowel disease. Study-level points and caveats: Healthy co-twins showed greater TCRbeta diversity (inverse Simpson) than IBD patients.

Each donor had approximately 2.5 ml of blood drawn. This CDR3 comprises 15 residues. CDR1 and CDR2 (germline): ENHRY, SYGVKD. There were roughly 3,200 ng of total RNA used for each TCR library. Added by template switching were UMIs that each held a 6-nucleotide sample barcode. TCRdb re-called the 5' RACE reads; every CDR3 protein appears as one record, without DNA. This sample's table reports roughly 150,000 distinct CDR3 sequences. In regard to this clonotype: Its antigen is currently unknown.

V usage is TRBV10-3 and J usage is TRBJ2-2; TCRdb outputs TRBD1, but without DNA this stays unchecked. What was sequenced was blood. The source is a human donor with ulcerative colitis or Crohn's disease, or a healthy co-twin of an affected twin (not recorded which). The CDR3: CAISWTGVNTGELFF.